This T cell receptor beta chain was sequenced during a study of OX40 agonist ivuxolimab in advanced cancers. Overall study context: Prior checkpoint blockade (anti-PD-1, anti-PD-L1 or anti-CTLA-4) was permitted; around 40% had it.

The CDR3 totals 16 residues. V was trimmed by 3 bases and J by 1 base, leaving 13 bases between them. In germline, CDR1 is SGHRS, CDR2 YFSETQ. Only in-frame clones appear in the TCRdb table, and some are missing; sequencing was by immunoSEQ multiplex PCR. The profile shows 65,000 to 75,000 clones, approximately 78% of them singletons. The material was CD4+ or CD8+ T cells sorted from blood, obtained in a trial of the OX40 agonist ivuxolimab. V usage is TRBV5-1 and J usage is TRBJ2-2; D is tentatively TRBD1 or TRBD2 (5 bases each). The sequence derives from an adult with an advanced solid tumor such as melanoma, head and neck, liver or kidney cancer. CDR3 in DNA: TGCGCCAGCAGCTGGAGGACGGACAAGAACACCGGGGAGCTGTTTTTT. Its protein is CASSWRTDKNTGELFF.